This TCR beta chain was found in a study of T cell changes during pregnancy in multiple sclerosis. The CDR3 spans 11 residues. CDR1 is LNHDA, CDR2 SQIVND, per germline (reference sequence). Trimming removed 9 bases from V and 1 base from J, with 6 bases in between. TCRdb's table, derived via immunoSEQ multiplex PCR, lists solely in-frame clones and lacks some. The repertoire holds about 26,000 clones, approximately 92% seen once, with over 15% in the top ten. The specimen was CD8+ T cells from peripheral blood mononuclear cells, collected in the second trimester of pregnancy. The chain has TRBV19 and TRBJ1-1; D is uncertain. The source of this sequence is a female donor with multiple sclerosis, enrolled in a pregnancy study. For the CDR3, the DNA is TGTGCCAGCGAGGGGAACACTGAAGCTTTCTTT. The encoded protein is CASEGNTEAFF.